This T cell receptor (beta chain) comes out of a study of PD-1 blockade in classical Hodgkin lymphoma. Trimming took off 4 bases at V and 6 bases at J, with 19 bases between the two ends. The CDR3 has 16 amino acids. The germline gives CDR1 LNHDA, CDR2 SQIVND (reference sequence). The protocol was immunoSEQ multiplex PCR, while the TCRdb copy is restricted to in-frame clones and leaves out a portion. Of 3,500 to 5,500 clones in the sample, under 75% were seen once. Whole-study findings and limits: Before treatment, TCR diversity in newly diagnosed patients was reportedly lower than in healthy donors. Complete responders showed a baseline diversity that resembled the diversity of newly diagnosed patients.

This clone was seen only a few times. The antigen remains undetermined. Brentuximab vedotin exposure varied, and every patient relapsed after autologous stem cell transplantation. The J gene is TRBJ2-1, the V gene TRBV19; possible D gene TRBD2, 6 bases. The material was peripheral blood mononuclear cells (PBMCs), obtained at baseline. The sequence derives from a human donor with classical Hodgkin lymphoma. This CDR3 is CASSSGSGGPGNEQFF. The CDR3 bases are TGTGCCAGTAGTAGCGGCTCAGGAGGGCCGGGCAATGAGCAGTTCTTC.